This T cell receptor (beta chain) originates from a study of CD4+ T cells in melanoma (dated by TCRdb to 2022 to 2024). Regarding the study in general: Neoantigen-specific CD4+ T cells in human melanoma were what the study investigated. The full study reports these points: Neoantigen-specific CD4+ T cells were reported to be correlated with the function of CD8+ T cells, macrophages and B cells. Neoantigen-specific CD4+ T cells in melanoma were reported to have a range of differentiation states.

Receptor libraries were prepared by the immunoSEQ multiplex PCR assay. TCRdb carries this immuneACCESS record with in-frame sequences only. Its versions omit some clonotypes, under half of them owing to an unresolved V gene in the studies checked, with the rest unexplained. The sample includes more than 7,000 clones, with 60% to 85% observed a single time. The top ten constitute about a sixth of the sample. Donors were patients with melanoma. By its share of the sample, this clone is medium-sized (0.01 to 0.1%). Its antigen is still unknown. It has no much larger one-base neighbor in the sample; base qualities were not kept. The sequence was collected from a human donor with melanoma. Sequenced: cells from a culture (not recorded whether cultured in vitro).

The bases are TGTGCCAGCAGCTCAGGAGATGGATATGGCTACACCTTC. Translated, this gives CASSSGDGYGYTF. The chain employs TRBV7-8 and TRBJ1-2, with no confidently assigned D gene. The germline V gene yields SGHVS for CDR1 and FQNEAQ for CDR2. V gives up 4 bases and J gives up 5 bases, and the segment between their germline ends measures 11 bases. The CDR3 runs 13 amino acids, cysteine and phenylalanine included. The retained sequence is limited to the CDR3, 39 bases, with the frame set at the first base.